The text below deals with one TCR beta chain. Its target is not known. The data derive from a study of CD8 T cells in ankylosing spondylitis. General observations from the study: Both synovial fluid and blood in reactive arthritis had previously been reported to carry some motif variants. Matched ankylosing spondylitis synovial fluid reportedly showed significant enrichment of disease-linked clones. The authors found the disease-linked clones to be CD8+ and relatively rare in peripheral blood. Among TCR beta sequences, a motif of several highly homologous variants appeared characteristic of ankylosing spondylitis blood.

CDR1 and CDR2 from the germline V gene are MNHNS and SASEGT. The CDR3 runs 14 residues. V lost 7 bases, J lost 1 base, and 12 bases lay in between. Preparation of TCR beta libraries was done by quantitative 5'-RACE with molecular barcodes. In TCRdb, the 5' RACE reads were re-called with MiXCR into one record per CDR3 protein. The sample holds some 400,000 distinct CDR3 sequences, around 20% seen once. The sequence derives from a male donor with ankylosing spondylitis. Specimen: blood, either unsorted or a sorted T cell fraction (not recorded which). This chain uses TRBV6-1 with TRBJ2-3; D not resolved. The CDR3 nucleotides are TGTGCCAGCACTCCTGCCCTAGGCACAGATACGCAGTATTTT. Translation: CASTPALGTDTQYF.